This T cell receptor beta chain comes out of a study of T cells in Graves' hyperthyroidism and ophthalmopathy. Findings and limits, study-wide: Expanded thyroid clonotypes (above 0.001) were mostly also found in blood.

Germline V gene lookup returns CDR1 SGHRS and CDR2 YFSETQ. Between the trimmed V and J ends, which lost 4 bases and 1 base, there was a span of 17 bases. This CDR3 region has 16 residues. Over 18 months, lack of ophthalmopathy progression marked Graves' hyperthyroidism as stable. Together with thyroid ultrasound, orbital computed tomography, serum thyroxine and TRAb, clinical symptoms were used for diagnoses. On this clonotype itself: The target antigen is unknown.

Researchers took RNA transcripts and amplified the TCR beta CDR3 regions from them. TCR CDR3 regions were first amplified by RT-PCR with HTBI primers. TCRdb recomputed calls from the multiplex PCR reads with MiXCR, one row per CDR3 protein. The sample lists a few hundred thousand distinct CDR3 sequences; 20% were seen once. This TCR was recovered from a man aged 18 to 29 with Graves' hyperthyroidism. Sequenced material: blood. The chain employs TRBV5-1 and TRBJ2-5, with D unresolved. CDR3 DNA: TGCGCCAGCAGCCTTGTCTGGGATACGGGCCAAGAGACCCAGTACTTC. Protein: CASSLVWDTGQETQYF.